This TCR beta chain was captured by sequencing in a study of T cell responses to AZD1222 COVID-19 vaccine. This clone was seen just once. Antigen: not known. Study-wide results and caveats: Possibly, clonal diversity was underestimated; donors were largely white British and included more females.

TCRdb's table, derived via immunoSEQ multiplex PCR, lists solely in-frame clones and lacks some. The table records around 83,000 clones, 90% of them present only once. V was trimmed by 5 bases and J by 10 bases, leaving 15 bases between them. The CDR3 spans 13 residues. Germline V lookup: CDR1 SGHVS, CDR2 FQNEAQ. The clonotype was recovered from an adult who received the AZD1222 COVID-19 vaccine. The chain carries TRBV7-8 and TRBJ1-5; the D is unclear. Sequenced here: peripheral blood, sampled 28 days after the second AZD1222 dose. The chain's CDR3 is CASSTLTFSPQHF. The CDR3 coding sequence is TGTGCCAGCAGCACCCTCACCTTTTCTCCCCAGCATTTT.